Sequencing of this TCR beta chain was carried out in a study of cytomegalovirus exposure and HLA in healthy donors. Overall study: An early data release held tens of millions of unique TCRs from HLA-typed donors. Study results and caveats: Most of the TCR beta V segments (in an earlier analysis) were productive either about 90% or about 30% of the time. The authors considered a cluster of highly shared sequence variants likely to be a sequencing artifact. According to a later analysis, most TCR beta chains associated with CMV appeared HLA-restricted.

Primers for the PCR totalled 60 Vbeta and 13 Jbeta. Measured with immunoSEQ multiplex PCR; TCRdb has only the in-frame clones, and not every one. Here the sample spans 200,000 to 250,000 clones, around 76% being singletons. Germline assignment: CDR1 SEHNR and CDR2 FQNEAQ (reference sequence). The length of the CDR3 is 11 residues. Trimming pared 1 base from V and 13 bases from J, leaving 10 bases between. Details on this clone: Its antigen is currently unknown.

The sequencing sample was made of PBMCs. The genes are TRBV7-9 and TRBJ1-2, with a possible D match to TRBD1 (5 bases). The sequence came from a middle-aged woman in good health and CMV-seropositive. The CDR3 coding sequence is TGTGCCAGCAGCTTAGTCGGGGGTTTCACCTTC. Its translation: CASSLVGGFTF.